This TCR beta chain is from a study of blood T cell repertoires in COVID-19. Study overall: The analysed material was cDNA or gDNA that came from T cells, B-cell-depleted T cells, or PBMCs.

This clone has a single count. Assay used: immunoSEQ multiplex PCR; TCRdb lists only in-frame clones, some missing. The sample yields about 270,000 clones, over 80% seen once. The CDR3 covers 14 residues. Trimming cost V 7 bases and J 0 bases, with 13 bases left between them. Germline CDR1 and CDR2: LNHDA and SQIVND (reference sequence). The sequence was obtained from a woman between 25 and 40 years old with acute COVID-19. The sequencing input was PBMCs or T cells enriched from blood (not recorded which). The chain carries TRBV19 and TRBJ2-7, with D perhaps TRBD1 (5 bases). CDR3 sequence: CASTRDSSSYEQYF. The CDR3 DNA reads TGTGCCAGTACCAGAGACAGTAGCTCCTACGAGCAGTACTTC.